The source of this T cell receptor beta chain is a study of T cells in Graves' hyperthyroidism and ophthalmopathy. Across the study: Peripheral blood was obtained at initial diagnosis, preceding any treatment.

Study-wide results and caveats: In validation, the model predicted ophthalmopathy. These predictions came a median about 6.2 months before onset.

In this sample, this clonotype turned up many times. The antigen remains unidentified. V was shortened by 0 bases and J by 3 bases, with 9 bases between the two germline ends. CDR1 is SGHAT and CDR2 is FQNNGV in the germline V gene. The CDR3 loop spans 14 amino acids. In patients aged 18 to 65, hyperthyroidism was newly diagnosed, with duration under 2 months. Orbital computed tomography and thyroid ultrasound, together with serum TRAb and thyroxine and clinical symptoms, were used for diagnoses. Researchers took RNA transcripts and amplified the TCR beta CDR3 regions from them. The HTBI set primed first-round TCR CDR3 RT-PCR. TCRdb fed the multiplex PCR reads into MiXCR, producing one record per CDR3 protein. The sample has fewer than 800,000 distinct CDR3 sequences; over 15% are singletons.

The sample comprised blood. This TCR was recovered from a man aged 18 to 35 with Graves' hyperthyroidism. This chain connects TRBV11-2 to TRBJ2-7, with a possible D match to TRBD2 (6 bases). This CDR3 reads CASSLETGDYEQYF. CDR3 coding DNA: TGTGCCAGCAGCTTAGAAACGGGGGACTACGAGCAGTACTTC.